This TCR beta chain was captured by sequencing in a study of blood T cells in healthy people across ages. Alongside a J-beta primer mix, a sample-barcoded 5' primer served in a second PCR lasting about 7 to 12 cycles. TCRdb re-called the 5' RACE reads with MiXCR, one entry per CDR3 protein. This repertoire shows roughly 1,300,000 distinct CDR3 sequences, approximately 59% found once; its top ten account for over 5.5%. Every sample had a minimum of 6.5 million PBMCs isolated. In germline, CDR1 is SNHLY, CDR2 FYNNEI. The CDR3 totals 11 residues. V shed 7 bases and J shed 5 bases, with 5 bases lying between them.

The chain uses TRBV2 and TRBJ1-4; D remains ambiguous. Material for sequencing was blood. This clonotype originated in a man younger than 35 in good health. In nucleotides, the CDR3 is TGTGCCAGCATCCTCAATGAAAAACTGTTTTTT. This encodes CASILNEKLFF. Full variable domain (rest looked up from reference TRBV2 and TRBJ1-4): EPEVTQTPSHQVTQMGQEVILRCVPISNHLYFYWYRQILGQKVEFLVSFYNNEISEKSEIFDDQFSVERPDGSNFTLKIRSTKLEDSAMYFCASILNEKLFFGSGTQLSVL.